These T cell receptor beta chains were read from a single sample in a study of control samples from healthy donors and cancer patients. The method was immunoSEQ multiplex PCR; TCRdb's version includes in-frame clones alone and lacks a portion of them. The repertoire has more than 85,000 clones, roughly 90% of them found once; the top ten carry roughly 4%. Sequenced sample: PBMCs. Receptors were obtained from a woman aged 55-75 years with lung cancer. CDR3s include the opening cysteine and the closing phenylalanine or tryptophan. The D gene is left open where the match is weak. A clone size is listed for some rows: how often the clone was seen (once, few, many), or a class if it is expanded.

V gene: TRBV28; clone size: .; J gene: TRBJ2-7; D gene: .; CDR3 protein: CASSSEVAGYSSYEQYF; CDR3 DNA: TGTGCCAGCAGTTCCGAAGTGGCAGGCTATAGCTCCTACGAGCAGTACTTC
V gene: TRBV4-1; clone size: few; J gene: TRBJ1-1; D gene: .; CDR3 protein: CASSQVQYVLNTEAFF; CDR3 DNA: TGCGCCAGCAGCCAAGTACAGTATGTCCTGAACACTGAAGCTTTCTTT
V gene: TRBV5-1; clone size: .; J gene: TRBJ1-3; D gene: .; CDR3 protein: CASSLTGSGNTIYF; CDR3 DNA: TGCGCCAGCAGCTTGACAGGGTCGGGAAACACCATATATTTT
V gene: TRBV9; clone size: .; J gene: TRBJ2-3; D gene: .; CDR3 protein: CASSAMGGRGTDTQYF; CDR3 DNA: TGTGCCAGCAGCGCCATGGGAGGAAGGGGCACAGATACGCAGTATTTT
V gene: TRBV24-1; clone size: .; J gene: TRBJ2-5; D gene: TRBD2; CDR3 protein: CATSDSGGAQTQYF; CDR3 DNA: TGTGCCACCAGTGATAGCGGGGGGGCCCAGACCCAGTACTTC
V gene: TRBV11-1; clone size: .; J gene: TRBJ2-5; D gene: TRBD1; CDR3 protein: CASSLGEGALQETQYF; CDR3 DNA: TGTGCCAGCAGCTTAGGAGAGGGGGCGCTACAAGAGACCCAGTACTTC
V gene: TRBV29-1; clone size: .; J gene: TRBJ1-1; D gene: .; CDR3 protein: CSVETISGTRRSMNTEAFF; CDR3 DNA: TGCAGCGTTGAAACGATTTCCGGGACGCGACGTTCTATGAACACTGAAGCTTTCTTT
V gene: TRBV5-4; clone size: .; J gene: TRBJ1-1; D gene: .; CDR3 protein: CASSLGGRSLDTEAFF; CDR3 DNA: TGTGCCAGCAGCCTGGGGGGGCGCAGCCTGGACACTGAAGCTTTCTTT
V gene: TRBV5-5; clone size: once; J gene: TRBJ1-2; D gene: TRBD1; CDR3 protein: CASSLGQSRYGYTF; CDR3 DNA: TGTGCCAGCAGCCTGGGACAGTCTCGTTATGGCTACACCTTC
V gene: TRBV27; clone size: .; J gene: TRBJ2-3; D gene: .; CDR3 protein: CASSSRWTTRTDTQYF; CDR3 DNA: TGTGCCAGCAGTTCCCGTTGGACTACTCGCACAGATACGCAGTATTTT
V gene: TRBV12-3/TRBV12-4; clone size: .; J gene: TRBJ1-2; D gene: .; CDR3 protein: CASSLARNYGYTF; CDR3 DNA: TGTGCCAGCAGTCTGGCTCGGAACTATGGCTACACCTTC
V gene: TRBV7-2; clone size: .; J gene: TRBJ2-5; D gene: TRBD2; CDR3 protein: CASSTRTSGVQGTQYF; CDR3 DNA: TGTGCCAGCAGCACGCGGACTAGCGGGGTCCAGGGGACCCAGTACTTC
V gene: TRBV5-1; clone size: .; J gene: TRBJ2-7; D gene: TRBD1; CDR3 protein: CASSLYVGTGTEQYF; CDR3 DNA: TGCGCCAGCAGCTTGTATGTCGGGACAGGGACCGAGCAGTACTTC
V gene: TRBV7-2; clone size: once; J gene: TRBJ1-5; D gene: .; CDR3 protein: CASSPGRGLEQPQHF; CDR3 DNA: TGTGCCAGCAGCCCCGGAAGGGGTCTAGAGCAGCCCCAGCATTTT
V gene: TRBV9; clone size: .; J gene: TRBJ1-6; D gene: .; CDR3 protein: CASSTGSYNSPLHF; CDR3 DNA: TGTGCCAGCAGCACAGGGTCCTATAATTCACCCCTCCACTTT
V gene: TRBV19; clone size: .; J gene: TRBJ1-5; D gene: .; CDR3 protein: CASSISLQQIAQHF; CDR3 DNA: TGTGCCAGTAGTATATCACTCCAACAGATTGCCCAGCATTTT
V gene: TRBV19; clone size: .; J gene: TRBJ1-4; D gene: TRBD1; CDR3 protein: CASSTGQGNEKLFF; CDR3 DNA: TGTGCCAGTAGTACGGGACAGGGTAATGAAAAACTGTTTTTT
V gene: TRBV5-6; clone size: .; J gene: TRBJ1-2; D gene: .; CDR3 protein: CASSLGSTGPYGYTF; CDR3 DNA: TGTGCCAGCAGCTTGGGCTCAACAGGGCCTTATGGCTACACCTTC
V gene: TRBV7-2; clone size: once; J gene: TRBJ2-3; D gene: TRBD2; CDR3 protein: CASSAPGLAGDTQYF; CDR3 DNA: TGTGCCAGCAGCGCCCCGGGACTAGCGGGAGACACGCAGTATTTT
V gene: TRBV2; clone size: .; J gene: TRBJ2-2; D gene: TRBD2; CDR3 protein: CARSPPPAERGGQYTGELFF; CDR3 DNA: TGTGCCCGCAGCCCCCCCCCGGCGGAGCGGGGGGGCCAGTACACCGGGGAGCTGTTTTTT
V gene: TRBV28; clone size: .; J gene: TRBJ2-5; D gene: .; CDR3 protein: CASSPLYQETQYF; CDR3 DNA: TGTGCCAGCAGCCCGCTCTACCAAGAGACCCAGTACTTC
V gene: TRBV3-1/TRBV3-2; clone size: .; J gene: TRBJ2-5; D gene: .; CDR3 protein: CASSLRPPTAQYF; CDR3 DNA: TGTGCCAGCAGCCTCAGGCCTCCGACGGCCCAGTACTTC
V gene: TRBV6-6; clone size: .; J gene: TRBJ1-1; D gene: .; CDR3 protein: CASSYGRAMNTEAFF; CDR3 DNA: TGTGCCAGCAGTTATGGGCGAGCCATGAACACTGAAGCTTTCTTT
V gene: TRBV9; clone size: .; J gene: TRBJ1-5; D gene: .; CDR3 protein: CASSVGGDGQPQHF; CDR3 DNA: TGTGCCAGCAGCGTAGGGGGAGACGGTCAGCCCCAGCATTTT
V gene: TRBV18; clone size: .; J gene: TRBJ1-3; D gene: .; CDR3 protein: CASSSDGRDTIYF; CDR3 DNA: TGTGCCAGCTCATCGGACGGCCGGGACACCATATATTTT
V gene: TRBV5-5; clone size: .; J gene: TRBJ1-5; D gene: TRBD1; CDR3 protein: CASSSGGTGIDQPQHF; CDR3 DNA: TGTGCCAGCAGCTCGGGGGGGACAGGGATAGATCAGCCCCAGCATTTT
V gene: TRBV19; clone size: .; J gene: TRBJ2-7; D gene: TRBD1; CDR3 protein: CASSKRTGAYEQYF; CDR3 DNA: TGTGCCAGTAGTAAAAGGACAGGGGCCTACGAGCAGTACTTC
V gene: TRBV9; clone size: .; J gene: TRBJ1-1; D gene: .; CDR3 protein: CASSPPLTYTEAFF; CDR3 DNA: TGTGCCAGCAGCCCTCCCCTTACGTACACTGAAGCTTTCTTT
V gene: TRBV6-2/TRBV6-3; clone size: .; J gene: TRBJ2-1; D gene: TRBD2; CDR3 protein: CASSYSRTSGRGNEQFF; CDR3 DNA: TGTGCCAGCAGTTACTCACGGACTAGCGGGAGGGGGAATGAGCAGTTCTTC
V gene: TRBV19; clone size: .; J gene: TRBJ1-2; D gene: .; CDR3 protein: CASSEGRNYGYTF; CDR3 DNA: TGTGCCAGTAGTGAGGGCAGGAACTATGGCTACACCTTC
V gene: TRBV7-9; clone size: .; J gene: TRBJ1-2; D gene: .; CDR3 protein: CASSNTGYGYTF; CDR3 DNA: TGTGCCAGCAGCAACACAGGGTATGGCTACACCTTC
V gene: TRBV7-9; clone size: .; J gene: TRBJ1-3; D gene: TRBD1; CDR3 protein: CASSRDRGGPRRGNTIYF; CDR3 DNA: TGTGCCAGCAGCCGGGACAGGGGAGGGCCGCGCAGAGGAAACACCATATATTTT
V gene: TRBV27; clone size: .; J gene: TRBJ1-3; D gene: TRBD1; CDR3 protein: CASRTGLTGNTIYF; CDR3 DNA: TGTGCCAGCAGGACAGGGCTTACTGGAAACACCATATATTTT
V gene: TRBV23-1; clone size: .; J gene: TRBJ2-7; D gene: .; CDR3 protein: CASRPFIGRAEQYF; CDR3 DNA: TGCGCCAGCAGACCATTTATCGGGCGGGCGGAGCAGTACTTC
V gene: TRBV5-4; clone size: .; J gene: TRBJ2-2; D gene: .; CDR3 protein: CASSLRDTTGELFF; CDR3 DNA: TGTGCCAGCAGCTTGAGGGACACTACCGGGGAGCTGTTTTTT
V gene: TRBV6-5; clone size: .; J gene: TRBJ1-4; D gene: .; CDR3 protein: CASSNQGIANEKLFF; CDR3 DNA: TGTGCCAGCAGCAACCAGGGTATTGCTAATGAAAAACTGTTTTTT
V gene: TRBV25-1; clone size: .; J gene: TRBJ2-1; D gene: .; CDR3 protein: CASSVPLSGEQFF; CDR3 DNA: TGTGCCAGCAGTGTCCCTCTGTCGGGTGAGCAGTTCTTC
V gene: TRBV9; clone size: .; J gene: TRBJ2-1; D gene: .; CDR3 protein: CASSARQVGYNEQFF; CDR3 DNA: TGTGCCAGCAGCGCAAGGCAGGTCGGGTACAATGAGCAGTTCTTC
V gene: TRBV5-4; clone size: .; J gene: TRBJ2-1; D gene: .; CDR3 protein: CASSLDNNEQFF; CDR3 DNA: TGTGCCAGCAGCTTGGATAACAATGAGCAGTTCTTC
V gene: TRBV30; clone size: .; J gene: TRBJ2-5; D gene: .; CDR3 protein: CAWGMGETQYF; CDR3 DNA: TGTGCCTGGGGCATGGGTGAGACCCAGTACTTC
V gene: TRBV12-3/TRBV12-4; clone size: .; J gene: TRBJ1-1; D gene: .; CDR3 protein: CASSPGVNTEAFF; CDR3 DNA: TGTGCCAGCTCCCCCGGCGTGAACACTGAAGCTTTCTTT
V gene: TRBV11-1; clone size: .; J gene: TRBJ1-1; D gene: .; CDR3 protein: CASSLTDQNTEAFF; CDR3 DNA: TGTGCCAGCAGCTTAACCGATCAGAACACTGAAGCTTTCTTT
V gene: TRBV6-5; clone size: once; J gene: TRBJ2-6; D gene: .; CDR3 protein: CASSYGVSGANVLTF; CDR3 DNA: TGTGCCAGCAGTTACGGGGTCTCTGGGGCCAACGTCCTGACTTTC
V gene: TRBV5-3; clone size: .; J gene: TRBJ2-7; D gene: .; CDR3 protein: CARSLLGTSEQYF; CDR3 DNA: TGTGCCAGAAGCCTCCTCGGGACGAGTGAGCAGTACTTC
V gene: TRBV3-1/TRBV3-2; clone size: .; J gene: TRBJ2-1; D gene: .; CDR3 protein: CASSPSGAGGEFF; CDR3 DNA: TGTGCCAGCAGCCCCTCCGGTGCCGGTGGGGAGTTCTTC
V gene: TRBV21-1; clone size: .; J gene: TRBJ2-1; D gene: .; CDR3 protein: CASSKASGLESHNEQFF; CDR3 DNA: TGTGCCAGCAGCAAAGCGTCAGGACTAGAAAGCCACAATGAGCAGTTCTTC
V gene: TRBV6-5; clone size: .; J gene: TRBJ1-1; D gene: .; CDR3 protein: CASMRQGQTEAFF; CDR3 DNA: TGTGCCAGCATGAGGCAGGGGCAAACTGAAGCTTTCTTT
V gene: TRBV7-7; clone size: .; J gene: TRBJ2-5; D gene: .; CDR3 protein: CASSFPSQETQYF; CDR3 DNA: TGTGCTAGCAGCTTTCCGTCCCAAGAGACCCAGTACTTC
V gene: TRBV19; clone size: .; J gene: TRBJ1-4; D gene: .; CDR3 protein: CASAPQGPTNEKLFF; CDR3 DNA: TGTGCCAGCGCCCCTCAGGGGCCCACTAATGAAAAACTGTTTTTT
V gene: TRBV5-1; clone size: .; J gene: TRBJ2-5; D gene: TRBD1; CDR3 protein: CASSPGQGEETQYF; CDR3 DNA: TGCGCCAGCAGCCCGGGACAGGGTGAAGAGACCCAGTACTTC
V gene: TRBV3-1/TRBV3-2; clone size: .; J gene: TRBJ1-2; D gene: .; CDR3 protein: CASSHSRPYNYGYTF; CDR3 DNA: TGTGCCAGCAGCCACTCCAGACCATACAACTATGGCTACACCTTC
V gene: TRBV27; clone size: .; J gene: TRBJ1-5; D gene: .; CDR3 protein: CASSSGSLNQPQHF; CDR3 DNA: TGTGCCAGCAGTAGTGGCAGTCTCAATCAGCCCCAGCATTTT
V gene: TRBV15; clone size: .; J gene: TRBJ1-3; D gene: .; CDR3 protein: CATSREGRGGSGNTIYF; CDR3 DNA: TGTGCCACCAGCAGAGAGGGGCGAGGGGGATCTGGAAACACCATATATTTT
V gene: TRBV5-4; clone size: .; J gene: TRBJ2-1; D gene: TRBD2; CDR3 protein: CASSPPTSGGGLHNEQFF; CDR3 DNA: TGTGCCAGCAGCCCGCCGACTAGCGGAGGGGGGCTACACAATGAGCAGTTCTTC
V gene: TRBV5-4; clone size: once; J gene: TRBJ1-2; D gene: .; CDR3 protein: CASSLDVYGYTF; CDR3 DNA: TGTGCCAGCAGCTTGGACGTGTATGGCTACACCTTC